Below are 28 T cell receptor beta chains sequenced from a single sample in a study of blood T cell repertoires in COVID-19. Assay: immunoSEQ multiplex PCR; the TCRdb copy retains only in-frame clones and omits some. This repertoire shows approximately 190,000 clones, 82% found once; its top ten account for more than 4%. The specimen sequenced was PBMCs or T cells enriched from blood (not recorded which). The receptors were gathered from a woman aged 55-69 years with acute COVID-19.

The chain uses TRBV30 and TRBJ2-5, with D possibly TRBD2 on 6 matching bases. CDR1 is GTSNPN, CDR2 SVGIG, per germline (reference sequence). Trimming cost V 2 bases and J 1 base, with 8 bases left between them. The CDR3 extends over 13 amino acids. The CDR3 bases are TGTGCCTGGAGTTTCGGGGGCCAAGAGACCCAGTACTTC. The encoded protein is CAWSFGGQETQYF.

The chain is built from TRBV27 and TRBJ2-5; TRBD1 aligns across 9 bases. Trimming at V came to 4 bases and at J to 1 base, leaving 7 bases not matched to a gene. Germline-derived CDR1 and CDR2 are MNHEY and SMNVEV (reference sequence). The CDR3 has 16 residues. DNA of the CDR3: TGTGCCAGCAGTTATCAACAGGGGGCTTTCCAAGAGACCCAGTACTTC. This gives the protein CASSYQQGAFQETQYF.

The genes are TRBV11-2 and TRBJ1-2; 7 bases agree with TRBD1. The length of the CDR3 is 13 residues. Germline lookup yields CDR1 SGHAT and CDR2 FQNNGV. V shed 7 bases and J 3 bases; nucleotides not matched to a gene: 5. The CDR3 DNA follows: TGTGCCAGCACCCCCGGGACAGACTATGGCTACACCTTC. This sequence encodes CASTPGTDYGYTF.

The J gene is TRBJ2-1, the V gene TRBV5-1, with 12 bases fitting TRBD1. The germline CDR1 and CDR2 sequences are SGHRS and YFSETQ. The length of the CDR3 is 20 residues. V shed 3 bases and J 6 bases; nucleotides not matched to a gene: 19. CDR3 bases: TGCGCCAGCAGCTGGGGACAGGGGGCTCGGTTGTCCCGAACCCGCAATGAGCAGTTCTTC. Protein sequence: CASSWGQGARLSRTRNEQFF. Full variable domain (rest looked up from reference TRBV5-1 and TRBJ2-1): KAGVTQTPRYLIKTRGQQVTLSCSPISGHRSVSWYQQTPGQGLQFLFEYFSETQRNKGNFPGRFSGRQFSNSRSEMNVSTLELGDSALYLCASSWGQGARLSRTRNEQFFGPGTRLTVL.

V is TRBV5-1 and J is TRBJ1-1; 7 bases map to TRBD1. The CDR3 is 13 residues long. Germline CDR1 reads SGHRS; CDR2 reads YFSETQ. Unmatched junction bases numbered 7, after V lost 8 bases and J lost 3 bases. CDR3 sequence (DNA): TGCGCCAGTTCCGGGACAGAAGACACTGAAGCTTTCTTT. Translation: CASSGTEDTEAFF.

The chain carries TRBV27 and TRBJ1-1; D is perhaps TRBD1 (5 bases). Germline assignment: CDR1 MNHEY and CDR2 SMNVEV (reference sequence). The CDR3 length is 15 residues. V was shortened by 3 bases and J by 6 bases, with 17 bases between the two germline ends. In DNA, the CDR3 is TGTGCCAGCAGTTTGTCAGGGTACTGGCCCGCTGAAGCTTTCTTT. Protein: CASSLSGYWPAEAFF.

The V call is TRBV7-9, the J call TRBJ1-1, with D possibly TRBD1 on 6 matching bases. CDR3 length: 13 residues. V was clipped by 7 bases and J by 4 bases, with 13 bases between them. The germline V gene encodes CDR1 SEHNR and CDR2 FQNEAQ (reference sequence). The CDR3 coding sequence is TGTGCCAGCACCCGGGCAGGGGCCACTGAAGCTTTCTTT. It encodes CASTRAGATEAFF.

The V and J genes are TRBV7-9 and TRBJ1-2, with 9 bases aligning to TRBD1. The CDR3 consists of 14 residues. Germline CDR1 is SEHNR and CDR2 is FQNEAQ (reference sequence). V was clipped by 4 bases and J by 4 bases; unmatched bases: 4. The CDR3 reads CASSSGDRVYGYTF. The CDR3 nucleotides read TGTGCCAGCAGCTCAGGGGACAGGGTCTATGGCTACACCTTC.

J is TRBJ1-5 and V is TRBV5-5, with D possibly matching TRBD1 (6 bases). Germline V gene sequence: CDR1 SGHKS, CDR2 YYEKEE (reference sequence). The CDR3 extends over 17 amino acids. V lost 3 bases to trimming and J lost 2 bases, with 18 bases between them. The CDR3 region is CASSWRGGVSGNQPQHF. DNA of the CDR3: TGTGCCAGCAGCTGGCGGGGGGGCGTTTCTGGCAATCAGCCCCAGCATTTT.

This clone was observed a handful of times. The rearrangement uses TRBV6-5 and TRBJ2-7, with TRBD1 matching over 10 bases. The CDR3 is 13 residues long. The junction had 8 bases not matched to a gene; V was cut back by 10 bases and J by 5 bases. Per germline, CDR1 MNHEY and CDR2 SVGAGI. CDR3 region: CATRRDRGHEQYF. CDR3 in DNA: TGTGCCACTCGACGGGACAGGGGCCACGAGCAGTACTTC.

This chain joins TRBV9 and TRBJ2-1, with TRBD2 as a possible D gene (6 bases). V lost 2 bases, J lost 9 bases, and 9 bases lay in between. The CDR3 runs 12 residues. Germline V gene lookup returns CDR1 SGDLS and CDR2 YYNGEE. CDR3 nucleotide sequence: TGTGCCAGCAGCGTTCTGGGGGGTGAGCAGTTCTTC. This translates into CASSVLGGEQFF.

The chain uses TRBV9 and TRBJ2-3, with TRBD1 identical over 7 bases. With V trimmed by 4 bases and J by 6 bases, 8 bases remained unmatched. The CDR3 extends over 14 amino acids. Germline V lookup: CDR1 SGDLS, CDR2 YYNGEE. Written as DNA, the CDR3 is TGTGCCAGCAGCATAACAGGGGTTCTGGATACGCAGTATTTT. Translating gives CASSITGVLDTQYF. The whole variable domain, remainder taken from reference TRBV9 and TRBJ2-3, is DSGVTQTPKHLITATGQRVTLRCSPRSGDLSVYWYQQSLDQGLQFLIQYYNGEERAKGNILERFSAQQFPDLHSELNLSSLELGDSALYFCASSITGVLDTQYFGPGTRLTVL.

V gene TRBV10-3 combines with J gene TRBJ1-5, with D hard to call. The CDR3 runs to 11 residues. Trimming stripped 6 bases from V and 11 bases from J, with 11 bases between. CDR1 is ENHRY, CDR2 SYGVKD, per germline. The CDR3 spells CAIRPDWTQHF. The CDR3 nucleotides are TGTGCCATCAGGCCAGACTGGACCCAGCATTTT.

V usage is TRBV24-1 and J usage is TRBJ2-5; D is ambiguous. Germline V gives CDR1 KGHDR, CDR2 SFDVKD. Trimming took 5 bases from V and 3 from J, leaving 9 bases between them. The CDR3 sequence is 13 residues long. In nucleotides, the CDR3 is TGTGCCACCAGTGGGGCAGTCGAAGAGACCCAGTACTTC. Encoded protein: CATSGAVEETQYF.

The genes are TRBV30 and TRBJ1-6; tentative D call: TRBD1 (5 bases). V was cut by 2 bases and J by 10 bases, with 15 bases left in between. Looked up from germline, CDR1 is GTSNPN and CDR2 is SVGIG (reference sequence). The CDR3 is 14 residues long. The chain's CDR3 is CAWSQRIGASPLHF. The DNA for the CDR3 is TGTGCCTGGAGTCAGCGCATAGGGGCATCACCCCTCCACTTT.

The chain has TRBV7-2 and TRBJ1-3, with TRBD1 as a possible D gene (6 bases). Germline V gene lookup returns CDR1 SGHTA and CDR2 FQGNSA. The CDR3 loop spans 16 amino acids. V lost 5 bases and J 3 bases, leaving 17 bases between the germline ends. The CDR3 nucleotides are TGTGCCAGCAGCCCCGTAGTGGGGGCTCATGGAAACACCATATATTTT. It translates to CASSPVVGAHGNTIYF.

This chain uses TRBV19 with TRBJ1-5, with TRBD1 matching over 7 bases. The CDR3 has 16 residues. Germline CDR1 and CDR2: LNHDA and SQIVND (reference sequence). The V segment lost 5 bases and the J segment 4 bases; nucleotides outside the gene matches: 11. The CDR3 DNA follows: TGTGCCAGTAGTGCCGTCGGACAGGTGTGGAATCAGCCCCAGCATTTT. Translated, it gives CASSAVGQVWNQPQHF. The variable domain in full, with the rest retrieved from reference TRBV19 and TRBJ1-5, is DGGITQSPKYLFRKEGQNVTLSCEQNLNHDAMYWYRQDPGQGLRLIYYSQIVNDFQKGDIAEGYSVSREKKESFPLTVTSAQKNPTAFYLCASSAVGQVWNQPQHFGDGTRLSIL.

V gene TRBV5-6 combines with J gene TRBJ2-5; TRBD1 is a possible D gene (6 bases). CDR1 and CDR2 (germline): SGHDT, YYEEEE. V was clipped by 4 bases and J by 6 bases, with 28 bases between them. The CDR3 is made up of 18 amino acids. The CDR3 spells CASSPPPKDSGSLQTQYF. In nucleotides, the CDR3 is TGTGCCAGCAGCCCCCCACCTAAGGACAGCGGTTCCCTACAGACCCAGTACTTC.

V is TRBV27 and J is TRBJ2-1, with D maybe TRBD1 (5 bases). This CDR3 has 13 amino acids. The V end was cut by 7 bases, the J end by 5 bases, with 12 bases between. Germline V gene sequence: CDR1 MNHEY, CDR2 SMNVEV (reference sequence). The CDR3 loop reads CASTWGRDNEQFF. CDR3 nucleotide sequence: TGTGCCAGCACCTGGGGCCGAGACAATGAGCAGTTCTTC.

V and J are TRBV11-2 and TRBJ2-1, with 14 bases lining up with TRBD2. The CDR3 runs to 15 residues. From germline, CDR1 is SGHAT and CDR2 FQNNGV. J was trimmed by 7 bases and V by 8 bases; bases with no gene match: 7. This CDR3 reads CASRRLAGGGNEQFF. CDR3 coding DNA: TGTGCCAGCCGCCGACTAGCGGGAGGGGGTAATGAGCAGTTCTTC.

The chain uses TRBV18 and TRBJ2-7, with 9 positions matching TRBD1. Per germline, CDR1 KGHSH and CDR2 LQKENI. V shed 4 bases, J shed 6 bases, and the junction held 4 bases outside the gene matches. The CDR3 is 13 amino acids. CDR3 DNA sequence: TGTGCCAGCTCACTTCTGGACAGGGGCGAGCAGTACGTC. It encodes CASSLLDRGEQYV.

The V gene is TRBV28, the J gene TRBJ1-1; 7 bases are a match to TRBD1. CDR3 length equals 14 residues. Germline lookup yields CDR1 MDHEN and CDR2 SYDVKM. J lost 3 bases, V lost 5 bases, and 6 bases had no gene match. The CDR3 nucleotides are TGTGCCAGCAGTACCCGGGACAGCTACACTGAAGCTTTCTTT. Protein product: CASSTRDSYTEAFF. Based on the CDR3 plus reference TRBV28 and TRBJ1-1, the full variable domain is DVKVTQSSRYLVKRTGEKVFLECVQDMDHENMFWYRQDPGLGLRLIYFSYDVKMKEKGDIPEGYSVSREKKERFSLILESASTNQTSMYLCASSTRDSYTEAFFGQGTRLTVV.

This clone came up a few times. The chain links TRBV7-2 to TRBJ1-2; D not certain. Germline loops: CDR1 SGHTA, CDR2 FQGNSA. CDR3 length: 16 residues. Trimming cost V 5 bases and J 0 bases, with 16 bases left between them. The CDR3 is CASSIQSTEPNYGYTF. CDR3 nucleotides: TGTGCCAGCAGCATACAGAGTACTGAACCTAACTATGGCTACACCTTC.

This sequence joins TRBV18 and TRBJ2-5, with 10 nucleotides matching TRBD2. The CDR3 sequence is 16 residues long. Germline trimming cut 6 bases from V and 4 bases from J; bases unmatched to any gene: 11. The germline V gene encodes CDR1 KGHSH and CDR2 LQKENI. The CDR3 spells CASSHPGSGRGETQYF. CDR3 DNA: TGTGCCAGCTCGCACCCCGGCAGCGGGAGGGGAGAGACCCAGTACTTC.

The table lists this clone with a few counts. The chain combines TRBV6-2 or TRBV6-3 with TRBJ2-5; maybe TRBD2 (6 bases). In germline, CDR1 is MNHEY, CDR2 SVGEGT. The V end lost 6 bases, the J end lost 5 bases, and 22 bases lay between the germline ends. The CDR3 has 16 amino acids. CDR3 DNA sequence: TGTGCCAGCAGCCCGTGGGGGGTTGGTGATGAGGAGACCCAGTACTTC. It yields the protein CASSPWGVGDEETQYF.

This clone was recorded once. V gene TRBV12-3 or TRBV12-4 combines with J gene TRBJ2-7; D is perhaps TRBD1 (6 bases). Trimming stripped 7 bases from V and 3 bases from J, with 13 bases between. The CDR3 is 13 amino acids. The CDR3: CASTGWTDYEQYF. Here the CDR3 DNA reads TGTGCCAGCACCGGCTGGACAGACTACGAGCAGTACTTC.

The V and J genes are TRBV4-2 and TRBJ1-2; 7 positions match TRBD1. CDR3 length equals 13 residues. The trim removed 3 bases at V and 7 bases at J, leaving 5 bases unmatched. Germline lookup yields CDR1 LGHNA and CDR2 YNFKEQ. The CDR3 DNA follows: TGTGCCAGCAGCCAGGGGACAGATCTTGGCTACACCTTC. Its protein is CASSQGTDLGYTF.

The V and J genes are TRBV4-1 and TRBJ1-1; D unclear. The CDR3 runs 15 residues. The germline CDR1 and CDR2 sequences are MGHRA and YSYEKL. Between the trimmed V and J ends, which lost 2 bases and 2 bases, there was a span of 12 bases. CDR3 amino acids: CASSQPLKANTEAFF. CDR3 nucleotides: TGCGCCAGCAGCCAACCACTTAAAGCAAACACTGAAGCTTTCTTT.